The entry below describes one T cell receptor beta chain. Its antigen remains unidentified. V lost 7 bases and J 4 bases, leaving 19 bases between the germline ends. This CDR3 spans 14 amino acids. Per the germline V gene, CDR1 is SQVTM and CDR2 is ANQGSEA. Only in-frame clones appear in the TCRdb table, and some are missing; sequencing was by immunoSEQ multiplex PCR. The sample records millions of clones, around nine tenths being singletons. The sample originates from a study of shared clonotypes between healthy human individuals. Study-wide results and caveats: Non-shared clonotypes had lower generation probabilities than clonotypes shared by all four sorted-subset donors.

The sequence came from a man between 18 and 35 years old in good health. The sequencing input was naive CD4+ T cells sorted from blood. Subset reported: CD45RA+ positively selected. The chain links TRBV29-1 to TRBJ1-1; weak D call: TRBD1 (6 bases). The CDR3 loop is CSAVRFTGSTEAFF. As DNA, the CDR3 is TGCAGCGCCGTACGTTTTACAGGGAGCACTGAAGCTTTCTTT.